These 31 T cell receptor beta chains were sequenced from one sample in a study of cytomegalovirus exposure and HLA in healthy donors (dated by TCRdb to 2016 to 2017). To prepare the library, the immunoSEQ multiplex PCR assay was applied. For the multiplex PCR, a mixture combining 60 forward primers for TCR Vbeta segments and 13 reverse primers for TCR Jbeta segments was used. TCRdb stores this immuneACCESS table with in-frame sequences only. Part of the clones is absent; in the studies checked, under half of the shortfall reflects unresolved V genes, and no reason is known for the rest. The sample profile shows 60,000 to 75,000 clones; 55% to 65% of them were found once. The ten largest clones represent approximately 2.9% of the sample. Sequenced material: PBMCs. The receptors were gathered from a woman in her 50s in good health and CMV-seronegative.

This CDR3 is CATSSGYEQYF. The CDR3 bases are TGTGCCACCTCGTCCGGGTACGAGCAGTACTTC. The chain links TRBV19 to TRBJ2-7; D is undetermined. The germline V and J ends were trimmed by 10 bases and 4 bases, with 11 bases remaining between them. The CDR3 is 11 amino acids. Germline CDR1 is LNHDA and CDR2 is SQIVND (reference sequence).

There are a few counts of this clone. The gene calls are TRBV28 and TRBJ2-7; D gene ambiguous. The CDR3 consists of 16 residues. Germline V gene sequence: CDR1 MDHEN, CDR2 SYDVKM. Trimming took off 4 bases at V and 0 bases at J, with 16 bases between the two ends. CDR3 bases: TGTGCCAGCAGTTCCCCCCGTGATTTCAGCTCCTACGAGCAGTACTTC. This gives the protein CASSSPRDFSSYEQYF.

V gene TRBV7-9 combines with J gene TRBJ1-5; no definite D call. V was trimmed by 8 bases and J by 9 bases, leaving 11 bases between them. There are 11 residues in the CDR3. Germline CDR1 reads SEHNR; CDR2 reads FQNEAQ (reference sequence). CDR3 amino acids: CASEGAGPQHF. The CDR3, as DNA: TGTGCCAGCGAGGGCGCAGGGCCCCAGCATTTT.

This clone was recorded only once. V gene TRBV28 combines with J gene TRBJ1-1; 7 bases map to TRBD1. The germline gives CDR1 MDHEN, CDR2 SYDVKM. CDR3 size: 15 residues. The ends lost 4 bases at V and 4 bases at J; junction bases unmatched: 9. This CDR3 reads CASSSPGQTFTEAFF. CDR3 bases: TGTGCCAGCAGTTCCCCGGGACAGACTTTCACTGAAGCTTTCTTT.

The chain links TRBV20-1 to TRBJ2-7; D not certain. V lost 5 bases and J lost 4, with 9 bases in between. CDR3 length: 11 amino acids. Germline CDR1 and CDR2: DFQATT and SNEGSKA (reference sequence). The chain's CDR3 is CSAATGYEQYF. CDR3 nucleotide sequence: TGCAGTGCTGCGACGGGTTACGAGCAGTACTTC.

This clone has only a few counts. This chain links TRBV7-3 with TRBJ2-7; the match to TRBD1 covers 10 bases. Per the germline V gene, CDR1 is SGHTA and CDR2 is FQGTGA. The CDR3 totals 15 residues. The V segment lost 4 bases and the J segment 3 bases; nucleotides outside the gene matches: 6. CDR3 sequence (DNA): TGTGCCAGCAGCTCGGACGGGACAGGGGACTACGAGCAGTACTTC. Translation: CASSSDGTGDYEQYF.

This clone appeared once. This chain connects TRBV30 to TRBJ2-1, with D possibly TRBD2 on 6 matching bases. The CDR3 spans 13 residues. V lost 2 bases and J lost 9, with 14 bases in between. The germline CDR1 and CDR2 sequences are GTSNPN and SVGIG (reference sequence). CDR3 residues: CAWSTGTEGEQFF. DNA for the CDR3: TGTGCCTGGAGTACGGGGACTGAGGGTGAGCAGTTCTTC.

The CDR3 spells CSGSGINEKLFF. The CDR3 DNA sequence: TGCAGCGGCTCCGGGATTAATGAAAAACTGTTTTTT. J is TRBJ1-4 and V is TRBV29-1, with D uncertain. This CDR3 contains 12 residues. Germline values: CDR1 SQVTM, CDR2 ANQGSEA. V was trimmed by 7 bases and J by 4 bases, leaving 10 bases between them. Complete variable domain (other parts from reference TRBV29-1 and TRBJ1-4): SAVISQKPSRDICQRGTSLTIQCQVDSQVTMMFWYRQQPGQSLTLIATANQGSEATYESGFVIDKFPISRPNLTFSTLTVSNMSPEDSSIYLCSGSGINEKLFFGSGTQLSVL.

This clone was detected a few times. The chain couples TRBV15 to TRBJ2-1, with a possible D match to TRBD1 (6 bases). CDR1 LNHNV and CDR2 YYDKDF come from the germline V gene (reference sequence). The length of the CDR3 is 14 residues. Deletions cut 0 bases from V and 9 bases from J, with 12 bases between. The DNA for the CDR3 is TGTGCCACCAGCAGAGATCTCAGGGGCACTGAGCAGTTCTTC. Amino acid sequence: CATSRDLRGTEQFF.

In this sample, this clone turned up a few times. This rearrangement joins TRBV9 to TRBJ1-2, with 7 nucleotides matching TRBD1. The V segment lost 3 bases and the J segment 4 bases; nucleotides outside the gene matches: 3. The germline gives CDR1 SGDLS, CDR2 YYNGEE. CDR3 length: 13 residues. The CDR3: CASSAGGFYGYTF. The CDR3 DNA reads TGTGCCAGCAGCGCAGGGGGTTTCTATGGCTACACCTTC.

V gene TRBV6-5 combines with J gene TRBJ1-5; 8 nucleotides line up with TRBD1. CDR3 length: 15 residues. J gave up 5 bases and V 5 bases, and 8 bases lay outside the gene matches. Germline CDR1 reads MNHEY; CDR2 reads SVGAGI. The CDR3 is CASSRTGTGHQPQHF. CDR3 in DNA: TGTGCCAGCAGTAGAACCGGGACAGGACATCAGCCCCAGCATTTT.

The V and J genes are TRBV7-9 and TRBJ2-7; weak D call: TRBD2 (6 bases). The CDR3 totals 16 residues. The germline V gene has CDR1 SEHNR and CDR2 FQNEAQ (reference sequence). The V and J ends lost 3 bases and 0 bases respectively, with 15 bases between them. CDR3 sequence (DNA): TGTGCCAGCAGCTTCCCAGGGCGGGGAAGCTCCTACGAGCAGTACTTC. Protein: CASSFPGRGSSYEQYF.

Here the CDR3 reads CASSLDSGYEQYF. The CDR3 bases are TGTGCCAGCAGCTTAGATAGCGGTTACGAGCAGTACTTC. The chain couples TRBV11-3 to TRBJ2-7; a possible D gene is TRBD2 (6 bases). The ends were cut back, 0 bases at V and 4 bases at J, with 7 bases in the middle. Germline lookup yields CDR1 SGHNT and CDR2 YENEEA. CDR3 length: 13 amino acids.

The rearrangement links TRBV28 to TRBJ2-1; 8 positions agree with TRBD2. CDR1 MDHEN and CDR2 SYDVKM come from the germline V gene. V lost 7 bases to trimming and J lost 0 bases; unmatched junction nucleotides: 11. This CDR3 is built from 17 residues. CDR3 coding DNA: TGTGCCAGCACTAGCGGAGGGCGGGAGGTCTCCTACAATGAGCAGTTCTTC. Its protein product is CASTSGGREVSYNEQFF.

This clone showed up just a few times. The chain links TRBV29-1 to TRBJ1-1; D gene ambiguous. The CDR3 length is 11 residues. Between the trimmed V and J ends, which lost 7 bases and 1 base, there was a span of 7 bases. Germline values: CDR1 SQVTM, CDR2 ANQGSEA. The CDR3 reads CSGRGNTEAFF. The CDR3 nucleotides are TGCAGCGGGCGGGGGAACACTGAAGCTTTCTTT. Together with reference TRBV29-1 and TRBJ1-1, the CDR3 gives the full variable domain: SAVISQKPSRDICQRGTSLTIQCQVDSQVTMMFWYRQQPGQSLTLIATANQGSEATYESGFVIDKFPISRPNLTFSTLTVSNMSPEDSSIYLCSGRGNTEAFFGQGTRLTVV.

The chain employs TRBV7-3 and TRBJ2-7, with TRBD1 identical over 7 bases. The CDR3 loop spans 15 amino acids. Germline trimming cut 5 bases from V and 7 bases from J; bases unmatched to any gene: 14. CDR1 and CDR2 (germline): SGHTA, FQGTGA. This CDR3 is CASSTTGVASGEQYF. The DNA of the CDR3 is TGTGCCAGCAGCACCACAGGGGTAGCGTCGGGAGAGCAGTACTTC.

The rearrangement uses TRBV7-2 and TRBJ1-5; 9 positions match TRBD1. In germline, CDR1 is SGHTA, CDR2 FQGNSA. This CDR3 spans 15 amino acids. V was clipped by 5 bases and J by 5 bases; unmatched bases: 7. This chain's CDR3 is CASSRIGTGYQPQHF. The CDR3 DNA follows: TGTGCCAGCAGCCGCATAGGGACAGGGTATCAGCCCCAGCATTTT.

The chain carries TRBV5-1 and TRBJ1-4; 7 nucleotides line up with TRBD1. Germline assignment: CDR1 SGHRS and CDR2 YFSETQ. The V segment lost 1 base and the J segment 3 bases; nucleotides outside the gene matches: 12. This CDR3 has 18 residues. Here the CDR3 DNA reads TGCGCCAGCAGCTTGAGCGAGTCGGGGACAGCCTCTAATGAAAAACTGTTTTTT. It is translated as CASSLSESGTASNEKLFF.

The chain combines TRBV19 with TRBJ2-1, with TRBD1 identical over 8 bases. The V gene's germline CDR1 is LNHDA and CDR2 SQIVND (reference sequence). The V and J ends lost 8 bases and 3 bases, in that order; junction bases with no gene match: 12. The CDR3 contains 16 residues. The CDR3 protein is CASGQWSGTGYNEQFF. CDR3 nucleotide sequence: TGTGCCAGTGGCCAGTGGTCGGGGACAGGCTACAATGAGCAGTTCTTC.

The rearrangement uses TRBV7-2 and TRBJ1-2; D unclear. CDR3 length equals 13 residues. V shed 5 bases and J shed 2 bases, with 9 bases lying between them. In germline, CDR1 is SGHTA, CDR2 FQGNSA. The CDR3 spells CASSPRVNYGYTF. The CDR3 region has the DNA TGTGCCAGCAGCCCCCGGGTAAACTATGGCTACACCTTC.

This rearrangement joins TRBV5-1 to TRBJ1-2; D is perhaps TRBD1 (6 bases). The CDR3 runs to 14 residues. Trimming removed 6 bases from V and 5 bases from J, with 17 bases in between. Looked up from germline, CDR1 is SGHRS and CDR2 is YFSETQ. The CDR3, as DNA: TGCGCCAGCACCTTTACGACAGGAGGATATGGCTACACCTTC. Protein product: CASTFTTGGYGYTF. Combining the CDR3 with reference TRBV5-1 and TRBJ1-2 gives the whole variable domain KAGVTQTPRYLIKTRGQQVTLSCSPISGHRSVSWYQQTPGQGLQFLFEYFSETQRNKGNFPGRFSGRQFSNSRSEMNVSTLELGDSALYLCASTFTTGGYGYTFGSGTRLTVV.

V gene TRBV29-1 combines with J gene TRBJ1-1; TRBD1 agrees at 9 bases. The CDR3 consists of 12 residues. V trimming: 6 bases; J trimming: 5 bases; junction bases outside the gene matches: 4. Per germline, CDR1 SQVTM and CDR2 ANQGSEA. CDR3 sequence (DNA): TGCAGCGTAGGACAGGGGATTACTGAAGCTTTCTTT. This encodes CSVGQGITEAFF.

This clone has just a few counts. The chain uses TRBV18 and TRBJ1-1; D gene uncertain. The V gene's germline CDR1 is KGHSH and CDR2 LQKENI. The CDR3 runs to 14 residues. V gave up 1 base and J gave up 5 bases, with 11 bases separating them. CDR3 nucleotides: TGTGCCAGCTCACCACTTCGGGGATCTACTGAAGCTTTCTTT. Residues: CASSPLRGSTEAFF.

The rearrangement joins TRBV27 to TRBJ2-1; the match to TRBD2 covers 11 bases. The ends lost 7 bases at V and 7 bases at J; junction bases unmatched: 9. The CDR3 has 15 residues. CDR1 MNHEY and CDR2 SMNVEV come from the germline V gene (reference sequence). DNA of the CDR3: TGTGCCAGCAACCCACTAGCGGGAGCGTGGAATGAGCAGTTCTTC. Translating gives CASNPLAGAWNEQFF.

V is TRBV2 and J is TRBJ1-5; 7 nucleotides line up with TRBD1. The germline gives CDR1 SNHLY, CDR2 FYNNEI. The CDR3 consists of 17 residues. Germline trimming cut 4 bases from V and 0 bases from J; bases unmatched to any gene: 9. The CDR3 DNA is TGTGCCAGCAGTGCCCCGGGAGGGGGCAATAGCAATCAGCCCCAGCATTTT. Residues: CASSAPGGGNSNQPQHF.

This chain connects TRBV5-4 to TRBJ2-5, with D possibly TRBD2 on 7 matching bases. The DNA end lines up better with TRBJ2-7; the J call may be wrong. Per germline, CDR1 SGHNT and CDR2 YYREEE (reference sequence). CDR3 length equals 16 residues. The DNA of the CDR3 is TGTGCCAGCAGCTTGGGACTAGCCTCGGGGACAAACGAGCAGTACTTC. It codes for CASSLGLASGTNEQYF.

The J gene is TRBJ2-4, the V gene TRBV7-6; 8 nucleotides align to TRBD1. The CDR3 has 15 amino acids. J lost 9 bases, V lost 4 bases, and 11 bases had no gene match. CDR1 SGHVS and CDR2 FNYEAQ come from the germline V gene. CDR3 sequence: CASSSISGQGGIQYF. The CDR3 nucleotides are TGTGCCAGCAGCTCGATCTCCGGACAGGGCGGCATTCAGTACTTC.

The chain couples TRBV19 to TRBJ2-7; 9 bases map to TRBD2. The CDR3 totals 16 residues. With 10 bases clipped from V and 2 bases from J, the junction kept 15 bases outside the gene matches. CDR1 and CDR2 (germline): LNHDA, SQIVND (reference sequence). The CDR3 loop reads CATTREGRGGTYEQYF. CDR3 in DNA: TGTGCCACTACGCGGGAGGGCCGTGGAGGGACCTACGAGCAGTACTTC.

This chain uses TRBV27 with TRBJ1-1, with D possibly TRBD1 on 5 matching bases. V gave up 2 bases and J gave up 4 bases, with 20 bases separating them. The CDR3 is 17 residues long. Germline V gene data show CDR1 as MNHEY and CDR2 as SMNVEV (reference sequence). The CDR3 reads CASSLRWQPRRGTEAFF. In DNA, the CDR3 is TGTGCCAGCAGTTTAAGGTGGCAGCCCAGGAGGGGCACTGAAGCTTTCTTT.

The chain joins TRBV4-3 to TRBJ2-7; perhaps TRBD2 as D (5 bases). The CDR3 runs 16 residues. CDR1 is LGHNA and CDR2 is YSLEER in the germline V gene. V was trimmed by 0 bases and J by 5 bases, leaving 17 bases between them. CDR3 residues: CASSQDFRGRMDEQYF. The CDR3 nucleotides are TGCGCCAGCAGCCAAGATTTCCGGGGAAGGATGGACGAGCAGTACTTC.

The chain carries TRBV5-4 and TRBJ2-5, with TRBD1 as a possible D gene (7 bases). Matching the DNA end better, TRBJ2-7 makes the J call doubtful. The CDR3 loop spans 14 amino acids. Germline CDR1 SGHNT, CDR2 YYREEE (reference sequence). The CDR3 sequence: CASSFGRGAYEQYF. DNA for the CDR3: TGTGCCAGCAGCTTTGGCAGGGGGGCGTACGAGCAGTACTTC.